This TCR beta chain was identified in a study of naive and memory T cell subsets. Study-wide results and limits: Especially in CD8 cells, naive repertoires contained a few larger clonotypes, possibly CD45RA-re-expressing memory cells.

Overnight CMV lysate stimulation of fresh PBMCs defined donor CMV status by CD4+ IFNgamma. After CD4 positive bead selection, the CD4-negative fraction gave CD8 T cells. This CDR3 contains 15 residues. Germline-derived CDR1 and CDR2 are SGHTA and FQGNSA. Deletions cut 3 bases from V and 4 bases from J, with 16 bases between. In regard to this clonotype: Its antigen is undetermined.

An equimolar mix of two oligonucleotides served as the beta constant-region primer for TRBC1 and TRBC2. A single record per CDR3 protein comes from TCRdb applying MiXCR to the UMI-ligation and nested PCR reads. The table lists 150,000 or so distinct CDR3 sequences, more than 15% of them singletons, with 0.14% in the top ten. The source of this sequence is a human donor in good health. The sequenced sample was naive CD4+ T cells from blood. The chain recombines TRBV7-2 with TRBJ2-7; no clear D gene. CDR3 in amino acids: CASSFLELGNYEQYF. The CDR3 DNA reads as TGTGCCAGCAGCTTTTTGGAACTGGGGAATTACGAGCAGTACTTC.